This TCR beta chain originates from a study of shared clonotypes between healthy human individuals (dated by TCRdb to 2018 to 2020). For context, the study as a whole: A few men and two women, aged 18 to 49 years, made up the cohort. To increase sequencing depth and limit assay-specific biases, different laboratories used diverse techniques to prepare libraries and sequence TCR repertoires. Per donor, leukapheresis produced somewhere between about 0.8 and 9 billion PBMCs. To estimate repertoire size and how much clonotype sharing occurs between individuals, the study deeply sequenced the blood TCR repertoires of roughly 5 healthy adults. For each donor, three plates each were used for CD4 naive and CD4 memory, two plates were used for CD8 naive, and one plate was used for CD8 memory.

For the CD8 naive samples, CD45RO-negative cells were positively selected for CCR7, yielding a CD45RA+CCR7+ population from which TemRA cells were excluded. Donors were healthy HIV-negative adults with no recently reported acute infections or vaccinations. Every donor was a Caucasian adult residing in Nashville, Tennessee, USA. After blood collection by leukapheresis, PBMCs were isolated using Ficoll-Histopaque density gradient centrifugation and then cryopreserved in the vapor phase of liquid nitrogen. Analytical flow cytometry was used to check the purity and quantity of every magnetically sorted T cell population. Genomic DNA was isolated from each sorted fraction and quantified by UV absorbance on a Nanodrop 2000c. Per the germline V gene, SGHTA is the CDR1 and FQGNSA is the CDR2. The CDR3 holds 15 amino acids from the cysteine to the phenylalanine. Only CDR3 DNA is held: 45 bases, read in frame from base 1. Germline trimming: 2 bases from V, 2 bases from J; junction bases outside gene matches: 6.

Details on this clone: Its antigen specificity is not known. There are no base qualities to consult, and no much larger clone falls within one base.

The paper as a whole reports these results and caveats: The small number of donors limited the genetic and exposure-history diversity represented. Larger estimated clonotype richness was generally found for naive subsets than for memory subsets. Rarefaction of sorted-subset datasets indicated incomplete sequencing despite the large sequencing depth. Only blood was sampled, and tissue TCR repertoires likely differ from those in blood. Compared with non-shared clonotypes, clonotypes shared by all four sorted-subset donors had higher generation probabilities. Across a handful of donors, approximately 5% of naive CD4, approximately 3.6% of naive CD8, about 2.3% of memory CD4, and under 0.45% of memory CD8 clonotypes were shared. Pairwise subsampling led to the expectation that sequencing depth would affect the degree of clonotype sharing among donors.

TCR CDR3 regions were amplified from genomic DNA by multiplex PCR using the deep immunoSEQ assay. Extracted genomic DNA from each cell subset was spread evenly across all wells of several immunoSEQ 96-well plates, with each plate serving as a replicate. Each replicate PCR for sorted subsets received about 210 ng genomic DNA, equal to tens of thousands of T cell genomes. Purified libraries were measured with a Qubit 3.0 fluorometer, size-checked on a Bioanalyzer 2100, and measured again with the KAPA Library Quantification kit. A separate single-read 150-cycle Illumina NextSeq 550 flow cell was used to sequence each immunoSEQ 96-well plate. For the original study's pipeline: Because the immunoSEQ output held only junctional sequences and lacked quality scores, the filtering could not match the filtering applied to full-length reads. To assign V/J genes and CDR3, sequences were annotated against IMGT germline references using PyIR, a Python wrapper for IgBLAST v1.9. Reads were filtered out if the reads had weak V/J assignments (E-value above 1e-6), no CDR3, stop codons, out-of-frame junctions, or ambiguous translated residues. A V3J clonotype was defined by an identical inferred V gene, J gene, and CDR3 amino acid sequence. To compute the percentage overlap between repertoires, the number of shared unique clonotypes was divided by the size of the smaller repertoire. RTK rarefaction, the Chao1 estimator, and Recon v2.1 estimates of unobserved clonotypes were used to assess repertoire richness. Generation probabilities for all TCRbeta clonotypes obtained by the gDNA method from several donors were computed using OLGA. What TCRdb holds here is the immuneACCESS table cut down to in-frame rearrangements. Part of the clones is not present; checked against another copy, under half of the missing clones reflect an unresolved V gene, and the others are unexplained. Clone size and V and J calls were adopted from that table, with D and trimming inferred from the DNA. In this sample the table shows hundreds of thousands of clones, just over 90% of which occur a single time. 24% of the sample goes to the ten largest clones.

This receptor was obtained from a man between 25 and 39 years old in good health. The sample was naive CD8+ T cells sorted from blood. Explained via the paper, the cell subset or site label denotes: CD45RA+CCR7+. The sequence links TRBV7-2 to TRBJ2-7; 7 junctional bases match TRBD1. The nucleotide sequence reads as follows: TGTGCCAGCAGCTTACCCGGACAGGCGGCCTACGAGCAGTACTTC. Its product reads: CASSLPGQAAYEQYF.